This T cell receptor beta chain was found in a study of cytomegalovirus exposure and HLA in healthy donors. About the study: Previous work identified roughly 110 million unique TCR beta sequences from around 200 million T cells.

Overall study results and limits: Later genetic work tied a missense DCLRE1C variant to beta-chain V and J trimming. Immune exposure was documented only through CMV serostatus. The study assumed roughly uniform donor sequencing depth for presence/absence analyses.

Vbeta (60) and Jbeta (13) primers were used in the PCR. TCRdb keeps only in-frame clones here, not all; method: immunoSEQ multiplex PCR. The sample's table shows 130,000 or so clones. Concerning this clone: Its specificity is not known.

The length of the CDR3 is 14 residues. J was trimmed by 7 bases and V by 4 bases; bases with no gene match: 3. Germline CDR1 SGHNT, CDR2 YYREEE (reference sequence). The sequenced sample was PBMCs. The chain has TRBV5-4 and TRBJ1-4; 11 nucleotides align to TRBD1. This clonotype was sampled from a man aged 18 to 35 in good health and CMV-seronegative. CDR3 protein: CASSRTGGSEKLFF. CDR3 coding DNA: TGTGCCAGCAGCCGGACAGGGGGCTCTGAAAAACTGTTTTTT. The complete variable domain, with remaining parts taken from reference TRBV5-4 and TRBJ1-4, reads ETGVTQSPTHLIKTRGQQVTLRCSSQSGHNTVSWYQQALGQGPQFIFQYYREEENGRGNFPPRFSGLQFPNYSSELNVNALELDDSALYLCASSRTGGSEKLFFGSGTQLSVL.